The 31 T cell receptor beta chains below were found in one sample sequenced in a study of monozygotic twins with inflammatory bowel disease. After re-calling the 5' RACE reads, TCRdb lists one entry per CDR3 protein, DNA absent. Its table records around 370,000 distinct CDR3 sequences. Specimen: blood. These TCRs come from a human donor with ulcerative colitis or Crohn's disease, or a healthy co-twin of an affected twin (not recorded which).

This CDR3 is CASSQTTSGNTGELFF. The chain links TRBV3-1 to TRBJ2-2; TCRdb outputs TRBD2, but without DNA this stays unchecked. This CDR3 has 16 residues. Germline V lookup: CDR1 LGHDT, CDR2 YNNKEL (reference sequence).

The chain has TRBV5-1 and TRBJ2-2; TCRdb outputs TRBD1, but without DNA this stays unchecked. Germline CDR1 is SGHRS and CDR2 is YFSETQ. This CDR3 contains 16 residues. The CDR3 loop reads CASSSAGTVYTGELFF.

The CDR3 region is CASSLDGTDYYEQYF. The gene calls are TRBV5-1 and TRBJ2-7; absent DNA, TCRdb's TRBD1 call cannot be checked. The germline gives CDR1 SGHRS, CDR2 YFSETQ. The CDR3 sequence is 15 residues long.

The J gene is TRBJ2-3, the V gene TRBV7-2; TCRdb reports TRBD2, a call that lacks DNA to check it against. Germline loops: CDR1 SGHTA, CDR2 FQGNSA. The CDR3 is 15 residues long. CDR3: CASSLRLSSTDTQYF. The full variable domain, its missing parts supplied by reference TRBV7-2 and TRBJ2-3, is GAGVSQSPSNKVTEKGKDVELRCDPISGHTALYWYRQSLGQGLEFLIYFQGNSAPDKSGLPSDRFSAERTGGSVSTLTIQRTQQEDSAVYLCASSLRLSSTDTQYFGPGTRLTVL.

The chain recombines TRBV20-1 with TRBJ1-4; TCRdb designates TRBD1, a call that cannot be tested without DNA. This CDR3 spans 13 amino acids. Germline CDR1 reads DFQATT; CDR2 reads SNEGSKA (reference sequence). CDR3 in amino acids: CSAPGTSNEKLFF.

The rearrangement links TRBV29-1 to TRBJ2-3; TCRdb's D call, TRBD1, is unchecked because there is no DNA. The germline V gene has CDR1 SQVTM and CDR2 ANQGSEA. This CDR3 region has 13 residues. The CDR3 sequence is CSAESGGSDTQYF.

The chain links TRBV3-1 to TRBJ1-5; TCRdb's D gene call, TRBD1, goes unchecked for lack of DNA. The CDR3 is 16 amino acids. CDR1 LGHDT and CDR2 YNNKEL come from the germline V gene (reference sequence). This chain's CDR3 is CASSQDPVQANQPQHF.

This chain joins TRBV27 and TRBJ2-5; TCRdb proposes TRBD1, but this gene call is untestable without DNA. Germline V gives CDR1 MNHEY, CDR2 SMNVEV (reference sequence). The CDR3 covers 13 residues. The CDR3 region is CASSLWGEETQYF.

The rearrangement joins TRBV19 to TRBJ2-1. Germline V gives CDR1 LNHDA, CDR2 SQIVND (reference sequence). The CDR3 contains 14 residues. The CDR3 reads CASSFSAKNNEQFF. Drawing the rest from reference TRBV19 and TRBJ2-1, the complete variable domain is DGGITQSPKYLFRKEGQNVTLSCEQNLNHDAMYWYRQDPGQGLRLIYYSQIVNDFQKGDIAEGYSVSREKKESFPLTVTSAQKNPTAFYLCASSFSAKNNEQFFGPGTRLTVL.

This sequence joins TRBV5-1 and TRBJ1-2. The CDR3 sequence is 13 residues long. Germline-derived CDR1 and CDR2 are SGHRS and YFSETQ. CDR3 in amino acids: CASSSSDGGGYTF.

The chain is built from TRBV4-3 and TRBJ1-4; TCRdb calls TRBD1, which cannot be checked without DNA. This CDR3 is 16 amino acids long. Germline V gene lookup returns CDR1 LGHNA and CDR2 YSLEER. The CDR3 loop reads CASSQDRLTGRGKLFF.

The J gene is TRBJ1-2, the V gene TRBV12-3 or TRBV12-4; TCRdb designates TRBD1, a call that cannot be tested without DNA. The CDR3 runs to 13 residues. CDR3 loop: CASSFRGDYGYTF.

This chain uses TRBV20-1 with TRBJ2-3; absent DNA, TCRdb's TRBD2 call cannot be checked. This CDR3 region has 15 residues. CDR1 DFQATT and CDR2 SNEGSKA come from the germline V gene (reference sequence). CDR3: CSARPRPSGTDTQYF.

This rearrangement joins TRBV9 to TRBJ2-1; absent DNA, TCRdb's TRBD2 call cannot be checked. This CDR3 has 14 residues. Germline V lookup: CDR1 SGDLS, CDR2 YYNGEE. The CDR3 loop is CASSVGASVDEQFF.

The chain links TRBV5-1 to TRBJ2-7; TCRdb selects TRBD1, and the lack of DNA leaves this call unchecked. This CDR3 has 18 amino acids. In germline, CDR1 is SGHRS, CDR2 YFSETQ. The CDR3 sequence is CASSFPPTGVPSSYEQYF.

This rearrangement joins TRBV6-1 to TRBJ2-1; TCRdb's D call of TRBD2 is untestable without DNA. The germline V gene has CDR1 MNHNS and CDR2 SASEGT. CDR3 length: 15 residues. CDR3 region: CASSRTSGPLGEQFF.

The CDR3 loop reads CASSPQGGGSPLHF. The rearrangement links TRBV7-9 to TRBJ1-6; absent DNA, TCRdb's TRBD1 call cannot be checked. CDR1 is SEHNR, CDR2 FQNEAQ, per germline (reference sequence). This CDR3 has 14 amino acids.

This sequence joins TRBV5-1 and TRBJ1-4; TCRdb returns TRBD1, unconfirmable since there is no DNA. Germline CDR1 is SGHRS and CDR2 is YFSETQ. The CDR3 covers 17 residues. This CDR3 is CASGKRTMGQGNEKLFF.

This chain uses TRBV27 with TRBJ2-5; the D gene TCRdb calls, TRBD2, cannot be checked with no DNA. The CDR3 is 15 amino acids. Germline V CDR1 and CDR2: MNHEY, SMNVEV (reference sequence). This chain's CDR3 is CASSRLAGGQETQYF.

The chain joins TRBV25-1 to TRBJ2-7; TCRdb selects TRBD1, and the lack of DNA leaves this call unchecked. This CDR3 region has 16 residues. The V gene's germline CDR1 is MGHDK and CDR2 SYGVNS. The CDR3 sequence: CASSQTGQGHSYEQYF.

The chain recombines TRBV20-1 with TRBJ2-5. Germline loops: CDR1 DFQATT, CDR2 SNEGSKA (reference sequence). The CDR3 covers 14 residues. This chain's CDR3 is CSASRFDIRETQYF.

The V call is TRBV15, the J call TRBJ2-3; TCRdb's D call, TRBD2, is unchecked because there is no DNA. This CDR3 has 14 amino acids. The V gene's germline CDR1 is LNHNV and CDR2 YYDKDF (reference sequence). The CDR3 loop reads CATSRDGPTDTQYF.

V is TRBV7-3 and J is TRBJ2-2; TCRdb picks TRBD1, but there is no DNA to check that call. The CDR3 contains 14 residues. CDR1 SGHTA and CDR2 FQGTGA come from the germline V gene. The CDR3 here is CASSRRGDTGELFF.

This sequence joins TRBV29-1 and TRBJ2-1. Germline V gives CDR1 SQVTM, CDR2 ANQGSEA. The length of the CDR3 is 14 residues. CDR3 sequence: CSVEDQLTYDEQFF.

The chain has TRBV27 and TRBJ2-2. The V gene's germline CDR1 is MNHEY and CDR2 SMNVEV (reference sequence). This CDR3 spans 16 amino acids. The CDR3 loop reads CASSLFPSLNTGELFF.

The gene calls are TRBV29-1 and TRBJ1-4. The CDR3 loop spans 13 amino acids. CDR1 and CDR2 (germline): SQVTM, ANQGSEA. The CDR3 loop is CSVEDPDPGKLFF. Filled out from reference TRBV29-1 and TRBJ1-4, the complete variable domain reads SAVISQKPSRDICQRGTSLTIQCQVDSQVTMMFWYRQQPGQSLTLIATANQGSEATYESGFVIDKFPISRPNLTFSTLTVSNMSPEDSSIYLCSVEDPDPGKLFFGSGTQLSVL.

The rearrangement uses TRBV29-1 and TRBJ1-1; TCRdb calls TRBD1, which cannot be checked without DNA. This CDR3 is built from 14 residues. Per germline, CDR1 SQVTM and CDR2 ANQGSEA. The chain's CDR3 is CSADPGTGTGEAFF.

The V gene is TRBV12-3 or TRBV12-4, the J gene TRBJ1-6; TCRdb gives TRBD1 as the D gene, but with no DNA this cannot be confirmed. This CDR3 spans 16 amino acids. This CDR3 is CASSSRLSSYNSPLHF.

The rearrangement uses TRBV24-1 and TRBJ2-1; TCRdb's assignment of TRBD2 cannot be checked, as there is no DNA. The CDR3 is 18 residues long. Germline assignment: CDR1 KGHDR and CDR2 SFDVKD. The chain's CDR3 is CATQTMGTSGGTHNEQFF.

The chain is built from TRBV6-1 and TRBJ2-5; lacking DNA, the TRBD1 call made by TCRdb goes unchecked. The CDR3 is 15 amino acids. Germline CDR1 is MNHNS and CDR2 is SASEGT. The CDR3 here is CASSEIPGGQETQYF.

The chain has TRBV11-1 and TRBJ1-3. The CDR3 length is 20 residues. Germline-derived CDR1 and CDR2 are SGHAT and FQDESV (reference sequence). The CDR3: CASSLDYDRSRAPIGNTIYF.